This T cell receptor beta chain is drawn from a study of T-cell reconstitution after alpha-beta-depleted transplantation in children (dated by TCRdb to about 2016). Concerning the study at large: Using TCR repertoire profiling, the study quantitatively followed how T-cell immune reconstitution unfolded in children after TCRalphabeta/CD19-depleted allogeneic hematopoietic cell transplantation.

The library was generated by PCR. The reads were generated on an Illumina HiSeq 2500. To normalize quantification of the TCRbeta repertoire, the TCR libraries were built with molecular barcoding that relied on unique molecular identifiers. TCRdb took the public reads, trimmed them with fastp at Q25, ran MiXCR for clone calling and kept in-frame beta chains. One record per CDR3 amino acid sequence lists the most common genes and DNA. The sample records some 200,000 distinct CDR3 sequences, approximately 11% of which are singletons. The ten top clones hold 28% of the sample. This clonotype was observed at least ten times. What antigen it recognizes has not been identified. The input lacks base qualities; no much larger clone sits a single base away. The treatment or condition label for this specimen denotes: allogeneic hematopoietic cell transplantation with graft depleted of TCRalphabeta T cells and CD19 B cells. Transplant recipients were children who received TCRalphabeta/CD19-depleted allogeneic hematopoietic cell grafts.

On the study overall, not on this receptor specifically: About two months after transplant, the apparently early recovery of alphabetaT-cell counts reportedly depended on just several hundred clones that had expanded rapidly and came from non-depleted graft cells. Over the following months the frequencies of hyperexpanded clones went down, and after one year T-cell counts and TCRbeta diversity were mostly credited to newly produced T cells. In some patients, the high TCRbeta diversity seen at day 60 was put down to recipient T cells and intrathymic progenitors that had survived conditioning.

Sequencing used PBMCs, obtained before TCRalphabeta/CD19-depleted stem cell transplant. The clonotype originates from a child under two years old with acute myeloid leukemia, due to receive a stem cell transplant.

The sequenced DNA is TGTGCCAGCAGCTCCCTGATTCAGACAGGGTTGAACACTGAAGCTTTCTTT. It translates as CASSSLIQTGLNTEAFF. The chain is encoded by TRBV7-8 joined to TRBJ1-1, and 7 junctional nucleotides match TRBD1. At the junction V is shortened by 4 bases and J by 0 bases; bases outside the gene matches: 11. From the germline V gene, CDR1 is SGHVS and CDR2 is FQNEAQ. From cysteine to phenylalanine, the CDR3 is 17 amino acids long. Only the CDR3 portion is preserved as DNA: 51 bases, with reading frame beginning at the first base. The reference TRBV7-8 and TRBJ1-1 proteins fill in what lies around the CDR3, so the full variable domain reads GAGVSQSPRYKVAKRGQDVALRCDPISGHVSLFWYQQALGQGPEFLTYFQNEAQLDKSGLPSDRFFAERPEGSVSTLKIQRTQQEDSAVYLCASSSLIQTGLNTEAFFGQGTRLTVV.